These 7 T cell receptor beta chains originate from one sample sequenced in a study of blood T cells in healthy people across ages (dated by TCRdb to about 2015). The library came from 5' RACE. Sequencer: Illumina HiSeq 2500. A second PCR of roughly 6 to 11 cycles was run with a J-beta primer mix and a sample-barcoded 5' primer. TCRdb applied fastp at Q25 and MiXCR to the public reads, then kept only in-frame beta chains. One record per CDR3 amino acid sequence lists the most common genes and DNA. Here the sample has about 1.1 million distinct CDR3 sequences; 35% to 40% occur a single time. Over 10% of the sample rests with the top ten. Sequencing used blood. The receptor source for this set is a man younger than 35 in good health.

The table lists this clonotype with a count of one. This chain uses TRBV5-1 with TRBJ1-1; D is ambiguous. V lost 5 bases and J 0 bases, leaving 5 bases between the germline ends. Germline loops: CDR1 SGHRS, CDR2 YFSETQ. The CDR3 runs to 12 residues. CDR3 bases: TGCGCCAGCAGGAACATGAACACTGAAGCTTTCTTT. Translation: CASRNMNTEAFF.

The J gene is TRBJ1-2, the V gene TRBV12-3 or TRBV12-4, with a weak D call TRBD1 (5 bases). Trimming stripped 3 bases from V and 6 bases from J, with 17 bases between. This CDR3 has 15 amino acids. CDR3 protein: CASSLMLGGANGYTF. The CDR3 region has the DNA TGTGCCAGCAGTTTGATGTTGGGAGGGGCTAATGGCTACACCTTC.

This clonotype was counted between two and nine times. V gene TRBV7-8 combines with J gene TRBJ2-5; TRBD1 matches 8 bases. The J call is uncertain, as TRBJ2-7 better fits the DNA end. This CDR3 region has 13 residues. Germline V lookup: CDR1 SGHVS, CDR2 FQNEAQ. CDR3 loop: CATGQDRENEQYF. DNA of the CDR3: TGTGCCACAGGACAGGACAGGGAAAACGAGCAGTACTTC.

The chain combines TRBV9 with TRBJ2-3; TRBD2 aligns across 11 bases. The CDR3 is 15 amino acids. J gave up 5 bases and V 3 bases, and 5 bases lay outside the gene matches. Germline CDR1 reads SGDLS; CDR2 reads YYNGEE. In DNA, the CDR3 is TGTGCCAGCAGCGGTAGCGGGGGGGCCGGAGATACGCAGTATTTT. It yields the protein CASSGSGGAGDTQYF.

This clonotype has a handful of counts. As DNA, the CDR3 is TGTGCCAGCAGGGAGGGTCAAGCGGAAAGCACAGATACGCAGTATTTT. Amino acids: CASREGQAESTDTQYF. The chain carries TRBV25-1 and TRBJ2-3; tentatively, D is TRBD2 (6 bases). CDR1 MGHDK and CDR2 SYGVNS come from the germline V gene. This CDR3 has 16 residues. V lost 6 bases, J lost 0 bases, and 16 bases lay in between.

This clonotype has more than one count but fewer than ten. The chain couples TRBV20-1 to TRBJ1-6, with a weak D call TRBD1 (5 bases). This CDR3 contains 13 residues. Germline CDR1 reads DFQATT; CDR2 reads SNEGSKA (reference sequence). V was shortened by 5 bases and J by 7 bases, with 12 bases between the two germline ends. In DNA form, the CDR3 reads TGCAGTGCTCGGACGGGGGGAAATTCACCCCTCCACTTT. Encoded protein: CSARTGGNSPLHF.

This clonotype turned up a few times. The rearrangement links TRBV4-3 to TRBJ1-2; 7 positions match TRBD1. The CDR3 extends over 14 amino acids. Germline V CDR1 and CDR2: LGHNA, YSLEER. V shed 5 bases, J shed 7 bases, and the junction held 10 bases outside the gene matches. CDR3 in amino acids: CASSARQGVGGYTF. The DNA for the CDR3 is TGCGCCAGCAGCGCCCGACAGGGAGTCGGTGGCTACACCTTC.